The 8 T cell receptor beta chains below all came from one sample that was sequenced in a study of blood T cells in healthy people across ages. Then a second PCR, running roughly 6 to 12 cycles, was carried out with a sample-barcoded 5' primer and a J-beta primer mix. TCRdb redid the calling of the 5' RACE reads with MiXCR, one entry per CDR3 protein. The sample lists hundreds of thousands of distinct CDR3 sequences; about 61% were seen once. Sequenced: blood. The receptors derive from a man aged 35-49 years in good health.

The chain's CDR3 is CSVEDSGRRYNEQFF. The CDR3 nucleotides read TGCAGCGTTGAAGATTCCGGGAGGAGGTACAATGAGCAGTTCTTC. The V gene is TRBV29-1, the J gene TRBJ2-1, with 7 bases identical to TRBD2. This CDR3 spans 15 amino acids. Germline-derived CDR1 and CDR2 are SQVTM and ANQGSEA. V lost 0 bases to trimming and J lost 4 bases; unmatched junction nucleotides: 6.

The chain is built from TRBV7-2 and TRBJ1-1; D is undetermined. Germline lookup yields CDR1 SGHTA and CDR2 FQGNSA. The CDR3 length is 13 residues. The V and J ends lost 5 bases and 1 base respectively, with 8 bases between them. CDR3 sequence: CASSPQSNTEAFF. The CDR3 DNA reads TGTGCCAGCAGCCCGCAGTCGAACACTGAAGCTTTCTTT.

This clonotype was seen only once. This rearrangement joins TRBV27 to TRBJ2-3; perhaps D is TRBD1 or TRBD2 (6 bases each). This CDR3 is 15 amino acids long. From germline, CDR1 is MNHEY and CDR2 SMNVEV (reference sequence). Trimming left V 7 bases short and J 3 bases short, with 17 bases between. The CDR3, as DNA: TGTGCCAGCAATCGTCGGGGGCCGGGGACAGATACGCAGTATTTT. Encoded protein: CASNRRGPGTDTQYF.

This clonotype was seen only once. The V call is TRBV3-1, the J call TRBJ1-1, with D tentatively TRBD1 (6 bases). V lost 5 bases and J lost 8, with 18 bases in between. Per germline, CDR1 LGHDT and CDR2 YNNKEL (reference sequence). This CDR3 has 14 amino acids. CDR3 in DNA: TGTGCCAGCAGCACAGGAATTGGTACAGGGGAAGCTTTCTTT. Translating gives CASSTGIGTGEAFF.

The chain employs TRBV7-9 and TRBJ2-1; D gene unclear. There are 13 residues in the CDR3. Germline CDR1 and CDR2: SEHNR and FQNEAQ (reference sequence). Trimming stripped 8 bases from V and 5 bases from J, with 13 bases between. Here the CDR3 DNA reads TGTGCCAGCCGGTTAGGGTCGGACAATGAGCAGTTCTTC. This encodes CASRLGSDNEQFF.

The chain combines TRBV4-3 with TRBJ2-2; the match to TRBD2 covers 7 bases. With V trimmed by 4 bases and J by 1 base, 12 bases remained unmatched. Germline V gives CDR1 LGHNA, CDR2 YSLEER. There are 18 residues in the CDR3. CDR3 protein: CASSPNLIAGVNTGELFF. The CDR3 nucleotides are TGCGCCAGCAGCCCGAATTTGATAGCGGGCGTGAACACCGGGGAGCTGTTTTTT.

The J gene is TRBJ2-3, the V gene TRBV4-1, with 13 positions matching TRBD2. The germline V gene encodes CDR1 MGHRA and CDR2 YSYEKL. V lost 4 bases to trimming and J lost 5 bases; unmatched junction nucleotides: 9. This CDR3 contains 17 residues. CDR3: CASSPLYRTSGRDTQYF. CDR3 nucleotide sequence: TGCGCCAGCAGCCCCCTCTACCGGACTAGCGGGAGAGATACGCAGTATTTT.

The chain employs TRBV5-1 and TRBJ1-1; D uncertain. Germline CDR1 reads SGHRS; CDR2 reads YFSETQ. The ends were cut back, 4 bases at V and 0 bases at J, with 16 bases in the middle. The CDR3 covers 16 residues. The chain's CDR3 is CASSTGGGDMNTEAFF. CDR3 in DNA: TGCGCCAGCAGCACCGGAGGAGGAGACATGAACACTGAAGCTTTCTTT.